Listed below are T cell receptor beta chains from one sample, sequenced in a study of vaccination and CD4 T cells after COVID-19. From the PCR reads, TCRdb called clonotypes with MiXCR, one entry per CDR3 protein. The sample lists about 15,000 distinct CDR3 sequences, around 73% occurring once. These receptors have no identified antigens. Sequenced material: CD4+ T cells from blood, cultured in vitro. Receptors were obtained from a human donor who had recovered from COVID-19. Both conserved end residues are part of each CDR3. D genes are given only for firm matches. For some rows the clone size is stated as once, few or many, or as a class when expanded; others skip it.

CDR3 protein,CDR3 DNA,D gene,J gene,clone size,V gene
CASSYSSPGAIYF,TGTGCCAGCAGTTACTCAAGCCCTGGAGCCATATATTTT,NA,TRBJ1-3,NA,TRBV6-5
CAWSVLTGVGSYEQYF,TGTGCCTGGAGTGTACTTACAGGGGTGGGATCCTACGAGCAGTACTTC,TRBD1,TRBJ2-7,NA,TRBV30
CASSPQDSNLYGYTF,TGTGCCAGCAGCCCACAGGACAGCAACCTCTATGGCTACACCTTC,NA,TRBJ1-2,NA,TRBV7-9
CASSYAGTGSHEQYF,TGTGCCAGCAGCTACGCCGGGACAGGGTCCCACGAGCAGTACTTC,TRBD1,TRBJ2-7,NA,TRBV6-5
CASSSQGAKGYTF,TGTGCCAGCAGCTCCCAGGGGGCGAAGGGCTACACCTTC,TRBD1,TRBJ1-2,once,TRBV7-3
CSAHGAGGPLEYF,TGCAGTGCCCACGGGGCGGGAGGGCCTTTGGAGTACTTC,TRBD2,TRBJ2-7,NA,TRBV20-1
CASSLGPAKNSPLHF,TGCGCCAGCAGCTTAGGCCCGGCGAAAAATTCACCCCTCCACTTT,NA,TRBJ1-6,NA,TRBV5-1
CASSPRGTSGRAYNEQFF,TGTGCCAGCAGTCCTCGGGGGACTAGCGGGAGGGCCTACAATGAGCAGTTCTTC,TRBD2,TRBJ2-1,NA,TRBV27
CASSLRAYGYTF,TGTGCCAGCAGCCTCCGGGCCTATGGCTACACCTTC,NA,TRBJ1-2,NA,TRBV7-2
CASSLLARDKGGYTF,TGTGCCAGCAGCTTATTGGCCAGGGACAAAGGAGGCTACACCTTC,NA,TRBJ1-2,NA,TRBV7-9
CASNRASTDTQYF,TGTGCCAGTAACCGAGCTAGCACAGATACGCAGTATTTT,NA,TRBJ2-3,large,TRBV19
CASSLSLDRSGARGFATQYF,TGTGCCAGCAGCTTATCCCTCGACCGGAGCGGGGCAAGAGGGTTCGCTACGCAGTATTTT,TRBD2,TRBJ2-3,NA,TRBV7-2
CSARDQGWYNEQFF,TGCAGTGCTAGAGATCAAGGATGGTACAATGAGCAGTTCTTC,NA,TRBJ2-1,NA,TRBV20-1
CASSLWGSGRDDTDTQYF,TGTGCCAGCAGTTTATGGGGTAGCGGGAGGGATGACACAGATACGCAGTATTTT,TRBD2,TRBJ2-3,few,TRBV27
CSASPPGPFLTGELFF,TGCAGTGCTTCCCCTCCGGGACCCTTCCTCACCGGGGAGCTGTTTTTT,NA,TRBJ2-2,NA,TRBV20-1
CASSRGREETQYF,TGTGCCAGCAGCCGAGGACGAGAAGAGACCCAGTACTTC,NA,TRBJ2-5,few,TRBV7-2
CASSEPGHPGNTIYF,TGTGCCAGCAGTGAACCGGGACACCCTGGAAACACCATATATTTT,NA,TRBJ1-3,once,TRBV6-1
CSAQTGTAYGYTF,TGCAGTGCTCAAACCGGGACAGCTTATGGCTACACCTTC,TRBD1,TRBJ1-2,once,TRBV20-1
CATSRVAGGGSPLHF,TGTGCCACCAGCAGAGTTGCAGGGGGCGGATCACCCCTCCACTTT,TRBD1,TRBJ1-6,NA,TRBV15
CASSLRTSGNTGELFF,TGTGCCAGCAGCCTACGGACTAGCGGCAACACCGGGGAGCTGTTTTTT,TRBD2,TRBJ2-2,NA,TRBV7-6
CSAGPTGELFF,TGCAGTGCCGGGCCCACCGGGGAGCTGTTTTTT,NA,TRBJ2-2,few,TRBV20-1
CASSHRGLPQETQYF,TGTGCCAGCAGCCACAGGGGCTTGCCCCAAGAGACCCAGTACTTC,TRBD1,TRBJ2-5,NA,TRBV7-2
CASSADRGRNYGYTF,TGTGCCAGCAGTGCGGACAGGGGGCGGAACTATGGCTACACCTTC,TRBD1,TRBJ1-2,NA,TRBV2
CASSEQGNQPQHF,TGTGCCAGCAGTGAGCAGGGCAATCAGCCCCAGCATTTT,NA,TRBJ1-5,few,TRBV6-1
CASSSRQGLDEQYF,TGCGCCAGCAGCTCTCGACAGGGGCTCGACGAGCAGTACTTC,TRBD1,TRBJ2-7,NA,TRBV5-1
CASSLVPGGREAFF,TGCGCCAGCAGCTTGGTGCCGGGCGGCAGAGAAGCTTTCTTT,NA,TRBJ1-1,NA,TRBV7-9
CASSFQQGKNTEAFF,TGTGCCAGCAGCTTCCAACAGGGCAAGAACACTGAAGCTTTCTTT,NA,TRBJ1-1,NA,TRBV7-8
CASSLRGGIHKRSAMNTEAFF,TGTGCCAGCTCTCTACGGGGGGGGATCCACAAAAGGAGCGCTATGAACACTGAAGCTTTCTTT,NA,TRBJ1-1,once,TRBV18
CSASGSWGLYGNQPQHF,TGCAGTGCTAGCGGCTCATGGGGACTCTACGGCAATCAGCCCCAGCATTTT,NA,TRBJ1-5,NA,TRBV20-1
CASSEWVGRAFF,TGTGCCAGCAGTGAATGGGTCGGAAGGGCTTTCTTT,NA,TRBJ1-1,NA,TRBV6-1
CASSFAGSYEQYF,TGTGCCAGCAGTTTTGCAGGCTCCTACGAGCAGTACTTC,NA,TRBJ2-7,NA,TRBV6-2/TRBV6-3
CASSLIVAGYYEQYF,TGTGCCAGCAGTTTAATCGTAGCGGGATACTACGAGCAGTACTTC,TRBD2,TRBJ2-7,NA,TRBV28
CASATRYEQYF,TGTGCGAGTGCGACCCGCTACGAGCAGTACTTC,NA,TRBJ2-7,NA,TRBV6-1
CASSFAGLAGCTF,TGTGCCAGCAGCTTCGCGGGATTGGCTGGCTGCACCTTC,NA,TRBJ1-2,NA,TRBV7-2
CASSPLAGAISTDTQYF,TGCGCCAGCAGCCCACTAGCGGGAGCCATTAGCACAGATACGCAGTATTTT,TRBD2,TRBJ2-3,NA,TRBV5-1
CSAKDPDPYEQYF,TGCAGTGCAAAGGACCCCGACCCCTACGAGCAGTACTTC,NA,TRBJ2-7,few,TRBV20-1
CSARRGEGKLFF,TGCAGTGCTCGCAGGGGTGAGGGAAAACTGTTTTTT,NA,TRBJ1-4,NA,TRBV20-1
CASSPQPLVSEQYF,TGTGCCAGTAGTCCCCAGCCACTAGTTTCCGAGCAGTACTTC,NA,TRBJ2-7,NA,TRBV19
CATSDLGRGYGYTF,TGTGCCACCAGTGATTTGGGTCGAGGCTATGGCTACACCTTC,NA,TRBJ1-2,NA,TRBV24-1
CSARAGTAYNSPLHF,TGCAGTGCTAGAGCCGGGACCGCCTATAATTCACCCCTCCACTTT,NA,TRBJ1-6,few,TRBV20-1
CSASPAYEAFF,TGCAGTGCCAGTCCCGCCTATGAAGCTTTCTTT,NA,TRBJ1-1,NA,TRBV20-1